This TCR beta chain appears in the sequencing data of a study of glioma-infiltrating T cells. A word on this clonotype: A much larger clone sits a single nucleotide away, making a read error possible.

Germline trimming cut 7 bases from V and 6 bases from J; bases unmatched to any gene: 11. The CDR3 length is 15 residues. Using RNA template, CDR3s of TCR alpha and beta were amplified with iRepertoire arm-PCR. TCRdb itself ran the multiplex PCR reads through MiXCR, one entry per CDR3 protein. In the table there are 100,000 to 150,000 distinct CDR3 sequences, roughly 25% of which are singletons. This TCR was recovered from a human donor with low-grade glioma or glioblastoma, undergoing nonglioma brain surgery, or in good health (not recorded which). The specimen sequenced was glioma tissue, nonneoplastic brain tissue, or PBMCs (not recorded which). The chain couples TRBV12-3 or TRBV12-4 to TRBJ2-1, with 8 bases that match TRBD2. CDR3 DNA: TGTGCCAGCACGGGACTAGTGGGAGCCCCCAATGAGCAGTTCTTC. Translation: CASTGLVGAPNEQFF.